The following is a TCR beta chain sequence with its context. This record belongs to a study of blood T cell repertoires in COVID-19. As for the study in general: PBMCs, B-cell-depleted T cells, or T cells provided the cDNA or gDNA that made up the material.

Those enrolled, adults aged roughly 18 to 89 years, came from 24 US areas. Recovered status in Cohort 3 required two negative PCRs, clearance, or symptom resolution. As originally analysed: Amplified reference gene primers provided the basis for estimating nucleated cell counts. The protocol was immunoSEQ multiplex PCR, while the TCRdb copy is restricted to in-frame clones and leaves out a portion. V, J and clone size were drawn from that table, and D and trimming were deduced from the DNA. Here the sample spans more than 200,000 clones, about 88% being singletons. CDR1 and CDR2 from the germline V gene are SGHAT and FQDESV (reference sequence). The ends lost 1 base at V and 7 bases at J; junction bases unmatched: 4. This CDR3 contains 15 residues.

The specimen was PBMCs or T cells enriched from blood (not recorded which). The TCR originated in a woman in her forties or fifties who had recovered from COVID-19. The rearrangement joins TRBV11-1 to TRBJ2-1; TRBD1 aligns across 10 bases. CDR3 sequence: CASSLVRTGGNEQFF. The CDR3 DNA reads as TGTGCCAGCAGCTTAGTTAGGACAGGGGGTAATGAGCAGTTCTTC.